These T cell receptor beta chains were read from a single sample in a study of blood T cell repertoires in COVID-19. The assay was immunoSEQ multiplex PCR, and TCRdb's table has in-frame clones only and misses some. The sample records 30,000 to 40,000 clones, approximately 85% being singletons. The sample was peripheral blood. These receptors were obtained from a man aged 60-69 years with active or convalescent COVID-19. Both conserved end residues are part of each CDR3. The D gene is left open where the match is weak. The listing skips clone size in some rows; elsewhere it reads once, few, many or a size class.

J,D,size,V,CDR3,DNA
TRBJ1-1,NA,NA,TRBV11-2,CASSQTTGQYTEAFF,TGTGCCAGCAGCCAAACGACAGGCCAATACACTGAAGCTTTCTTT
TRBJ2-3,NA,NA,TRBV28,CASSLGEGAGRSLAQIRSIF,NA
TRBJ1-3,NA,once,TRBV12-3/TRBV12-4,CASSYRGGNTIYF,TGTGCCAGCAGTTATAGGGGAGGAAACACCATATATTTT
TRBJ2-1,NA,NA,TRBV10-2,CASSVGRVLGNEQFF,TGCGCCAGCAGTGTCGGGAGAGTTCTTGGCAATGAGCAGTTCTTC
TRBJ1-2,NA,NA,TRBV7-2,CASSLPRGNYGYTF,TGTGCCAGCAGCTTACCCCGGGGGAACTATGGCTACACCTTC
TRBJ2-1,TRBD1,NA,TRBV4-1,CASSQLTGTDTNEQFF,TGCGCCAGCAGCCAACTCACCGGGACAGATACGAATGAGCAGTTCTTC
TRBJ2-5,NA,NA,TRBV5-4,CASSLALRGQETQYF,TGTGCCAGCAGCTTGGCCCTCAGGGGCCAAGAGACCCAGTACTTC
TRBJ1-4,NA,NA,TRBV19,CASSPERGRGSNEKLFF,TGTGCCAGTAGTCCCGAGCGGGGGCGCGGGTCTAATGAAAAACTGTTTTTT
TRBJ2-6,TRBD1,NA,TRBV6-5,CASSYDRAGANVLTF,TGTGCCAGCAGTTATGACAGGGCTGGGGCCAACGTCCTGACTTTC
TRBJ1-4,NA,once,TRBV5-1,CASSLEAGREKLFF,TGCGCCAGCAGCTTGGAAGCGGGCCGGGAAAAACTGTTTTTT
TRBJ2-4,NA,NA,TRBV19,CASSPGTPIAKNIQYF,TGTGCCAGTAGTCCCGGGACACCGATAGCCAAAAACATTCAGTACTTC
TRBJ1-2,NA,once,TRBV28,CASSFQLPHYGYTF,TGTGCCAGCAGTTTCCAACTCCCTCACTATGGCTACACCTTC
TRBJ2-6,NA,NA,TRBV9,CASSVADRGSGANVLTF,TGTGCCAGCAGCGTAGCGGACAGAGGCTCTGGGGCCAACGTCCTGACTTTC
TRBJ2-3,NA,NA,TRBV14,CASSQLGANTQYF,TGTGCCAGCAGCCAACTGGGGGCCAATACGCAGTATTTT
TRBJ1-6,TRBD1,few,TRBV11-2,CASSLYRGNSPLHF,TGTGCCAGCAGCCTGTACAGGGGCAATTCACCCCTCCACTTT
TRBJ2-1,TRBD2,NA,TRBV24-1,CATRGTSGGDYNEQFF,TGTGCCACCAGAGGGACTAGCGGGGGTGACTACAATGAGCAGTTCTTC
TRBJ2-3,NA,once,TRBV11-3,CASSLEGTQYF,TGTGCCAGCAGCCTCGAGGGTACGCAGTATTTT
TRBJ2-1,NA,NA,TRBV24-1,CATSDPKTDNNEQFF,TGTGCCACCAGTGATCCGAAGACAGATAACAATGAGCAGTTCTTC
TRBJ1-2,NA,NA,TRBV5-1,CASSLGATVNYGYTF,TGCGCCAGCAGCTTGGGGGCGACAGTAAACTATGGCTACACCTTC
TRBJ1-5,NA,NA,TRBV6-2/TRBV6-3,CASSYGALNQPQHF,TGTGCCAGCAGTTACGGGGCCCTTAATCAGCCCCAGCATTTT
TRBJ1-6,NA,NA,TRBV2,CASMGTANSPLHF,TGTGCCAGCATGGGCACCGCTAATTCACCCCTCCACTTT
TRBJ1-1,TRBD1,NA,TRBV7-2,CASSPGTGGVTEAFF,TGTGCCAGCAGCCCCGGGACAGGGGGTGTCACTGAAGCTTTCTTT
TRBJ1-5,NA,few,TRBV4-2,CASSQDGQLNQPQHF,TGTGCCAGCAGCCAAGATGGACAGTTAAATCAGCCCCAGCATTTT
TRBJ2-3,TRBD1,once,TRBV11-3,CASSPGQGRTDTQYF,TGTGCCAGCAGCCCGGGACAGGGGCGCACAGATACGCAGTATTTT
TRBJ1-6,NA,NA,TRBV28,CASSLRTDHGGPSRDSPLHF,TGTGCCAGCAGTTTACGGACTGACCATGGGGGCCCCAGCCGAGATTCACCCCTCCACTTT
TRBJ2-4,NA,NA,TRBV3-1/TRBV3-2,CASSQAYRTPTEVQYF,TGTGCCAGCAGCCAAGCATACCGGACCCCCACGGAGGTTCAGTACTTC